The rows below give T cell receptor beta chains drawn from one sample of a study of a mutant IDH1 vaccine in newly diagnosed glioma. Some clones are missing from TCRdb's copy, which holds only in-frame ones; the method was immunoSEQ multiplex PCR. The profile shows about 82,000 clones, 85% of them singletons. These receptors have no identified antigens. The sequencing used PBMCs, collected from a glioma patient whose treatment included an IDH1 peptide vaccine. The receptors come from a man aged 30 to 45 with glioma. Some clones in this sample may be carry-over from other donors' samples. Both conserved end residues are trimmed from each CDR3. Fields, in order: V gene, J gene, CDR3 protein.

>TRBV2|TRBJ1-5
ASRPRVFGTGGRNQPQH
>TRBV4-1|TRBJ2-7
ASTPLGAGYEQY
>TRBV29-1|TRBJ1-1
SVSRGRTEAF
>TRBV19|TRBJ2-7
ATQTSTEQY
>TRBV6-5|TRBJ1-1
ASSYSENTEAF
>TRBV28|TRBJ1-1
ASSLNIQNTEAF
>TRBV29-1|TRBJ2-7
SVIPTSGRATEQY
>TRBV30|TRBJ2-2
AWTRQGADTGELF
>TRBV5-1|TRBJ2-1
ASSLDSYNEQF
>TRBV6-1|TRBJ1-1
ASSSPGESTEAF
>TRBV27|TRBJ2-1
ASALRDSGNNEQF
>TRBV9|TRBJ2-2
ASSARTGGTGELF
>TRBV5-4|TRBJ1-1
ASTILGRGNTEAF
>TRBV27|TRBJ2-2
ASAHLGWARGAGELF
>TRBV5-1|TRBJ2-7
ASSRGQGARPEQY
>TRBV5-4|TRBJ2-3
ASSLGGAQGLPTDTQY
>TRBV9|TRBJ1-6
ASSVAPAERGSPLH
>TRBV10-3|TRBJ1-1
AISGNRGDRGDTEAF
>TRBV28|TRBJ2-7
ASSLSQGPHEQY
>TRBV6-1|TRBJ1-5
ASSVQTGNQPQH
>TRBV28|TRBJ1-2
ASSLLGSWLHA
>TRBV18|TRBJ1-5
ASSPEGMQQPQH
>TRBV19|TRBJ1-4
ASSLGTGGIGEKLF
>TRBV6-6|TRBJ2-7
ASSSPGGRYEQY
>TRBV5-1|TRBJ2-3
ASSSRDSQSFDTDTQY
>TRBV29-1|TRBJ2-3
NVDTGTGISTDTQY
>TRBV30|TRBJ1-6
AWSGRGPIC
>TRBV5-1|TRBJ1-2
ASSPRELGGYT
>TRBV2|TRBJ1-2
ASSEAASGQGADYT
>TRBV5-6|TRBJ1-6
ASSLAGDGEDSLLH
>TRBV6-6|TRBJ2-1
ASSPTASGKDEQF
>TRBV5-1|TRBJ1-1
ASSSTGDTEAF
>TRBV27|TRBJ2-1
ASSLSFGGGPHEQF
>TRBV6-6|TRBJ2-5
ASRGQGVWETQY
>TRBV2|TRBJ2-7
ASSEGSSYEQY
>TRBV6-5|TRBJ1-4
ASSLARPGEKLF
>TRBV5-6|TRBJ1-5
ASSPLGGGPQH
>TRBV20-1|TRBJ2-7
SAREWGGQY
>TRBV7-7|TRBJ1-4
ASSPLPHQGRARGEKLF
>TRBV15|TRBJ2-7
ATSRGFGAHYEQY
>TRBV30|TRBJ1-2
AWTGDGPRGYT
>TRBV11-2|TRBJ2-6
ASSFLTGANVLT
>TRBV21-1|TRBJ1-5
ASSTPWDRPSNQPQH
>TRBV5-6|TRBJ2-5
ASSLVGRETQY
>TRBV7-2|TRBJ1-1
ASSSTKNTEAF
>TRBV20-1|TRBJ2-4
SARRDIQY
>TRBV30|TRBJ2-3
AWSVREADTQY
>TRBV7-9|TRBJ1-2
ASSPQGYGYT
>TRBV9|TRBJ2-1
ASSPILDNEQF
>TRBV5-5|TRBJ2-5
ASSLDGQGVETQY
>TRBV29-1|TRBJ2-1
SVGLSNNEQF
>TRBV5-4|TRBJ2-3
ASSLSAGITDTQY
>TRBV4-1|TRBJ2-1
ASSQLGGRGSYNEQF
>TRBV18|TRBJ1-4
ASSPRPQKGATNEKLF
>TRBV25-1|TRBJ1-4
ASSLPGFEKLF